This T cell receptor (beta chain) was found in a study of blood T cells in healthy people across ages. Background on the study: Capturing about one barcoded beta molecule per two T cells was achieved by template switching.

Using a J-beta primer mix together with a sample-barcoded 5' primer, a second PCR was run for roughly 6 to 11 cycles. A template-switch adaptor with 12 random nucleotides tagged each cDNA molecule. TCRdb used MiXCR to reprocess the 5' RACE reads, holding one entry per CDR3 protein. The sample contains 550,000 to 800,000 distinct CDR3 sequences, 21% of which appear only once. This clonotype showed up many times. The germline V and J ends were trimmed by 5 bases and 5 bases, with 15 bases remaining between them. The CDR3 extends over 14 amino acids. Germline V gene data show CDR1 as MDHEN and CDR2 as SYDVKM. The study drew donors from healthy Caucasian individuals in Russia aged 6 to 90.

V and J are TRBV28 and TRBJ1-2; no clear D. Material for sequencing was blood. The source is a man between 65 and 80 years old in good health. CDR3 DNA sequence: TGTGCCAGCAGTACCCGCCTCCTCGGTTATGGCTACACCTTC. Encoded protein: CASSTRLLGYGYTF.